The source of this TCR beta chain is a study of blood T cell repertoires in COVID-19 (dated by TCRdb to 2019 to 2021). Concerning the study at large: The collaborator samples originated in the United States, Italy and Spain and spanned the acute and convalescent phases of COVID-19. The prospective study material was composed of cDNA or gDNA derived from T cells, B-cell-depleted T cells, or PBMCs. Deeply sampled blood TCRbeta repertoires from subjects exposed to, actively infected with, or recovered from COVID-19 were included in the dataset. The repertoires were released in a freely available public database intended as a resource for research on the immune response to SARS-CoV-2. The samples were drawn from two sources: the first 160 participants of the ongoing ImmuneRACE study, and 1,254 subjects contributed by 6 global collaborators. Nearly every sample came with metadata listing a de-identified subject ID, COVID-19 status, age in years and sex. Where available, HLA class I and class II types were taken from metadata supplied by the sample provider and were not determined by assay-based typing.

To note about this clone: It lacks a known antigen. No base-level quality is on record; no much larger clone is a single base apart.

The CDR3 runs 14 residues from the cysteine to the phenylalanine. Only the CDR3 DNA stays, 42 bases, in frame from base 1. CDR1 and CDR2, per the germline V gene (reference sequence), are SEHNR and FQNEAQ. V gives up 5 bases and J gives up 1 base, and the segment between their germline ends measures 9 bases. In Seattle, one collaborating source enrolled patients while the infection was active and tracked those patients longitudinally over the course of disease. Collaborating institutions collected whole blood in K2EDTA tubes following their own protocols. For TCRbeta analysis, collaborator samples were shipped as frozen whole blood, as isolated PBMCs, or as DNA extracted from either sample type. The immunoSEQ Assay, a bias-controlled multiplex PCR, was used to amplify TCRbeta CDR3 regions from genomic DNA. The paper's data handling went like this. The number of nucleated cells in each sample was estimated by amplification of reference gene primers within the assay. To quantify the absolute abundance of each unique TCRbeta CDR3 rearrangement, sequence reads were collapsed and filtered. For each sample, productive Simpson clonality was calculated as the square root of Simpson's diversity index across productive rearrangements. The source is immuneACCESS, and TCRdb retained only in-frame sequences with V and J called. Part of the clones is not carried over; for the studies checked, unresolved V genes explain less than half of this, and the remainder is unexplained. V, J and clone size are those of that table, while D and trimming were read from the DNA. This sample gives some 310,000 clones in total; roughly 90% of them show up just once. The ten largest clones add up to 2.5% to 3% of the sample.

Overall study outcomes, separate from this receptor: Clinical and demographic metadata were provided uncurated, with the amount varying by source and participant.

The clonotype was recovered from a woman aged 25 to 39 with COVID-19, enrolled during active disease. The sequencing input was peripheral blood. The sequence is built from TRBV7-9 and TRBJ1-3, with TRBD1 tentatively as D gene (6 bases match). The nucleotide sequence reads TGTGCCAGCAGCGAAGACAGGTCTGGAAACACCATATATTTT. This yields the protein CASSEDRSGNTIYF.